The 20 T cell receptor beta chains in this list originate from one sample, sequenced in a study of naive and memory T cell subsets. An oligonucleotide containing a UMI was ligated to the 3' end of TCR cDNA. The SP2 primer and nested alpha and beta constant region primers amplified ligated cDNA in four rounds. Each CDR3 protein is one row after TCRdb ran MiXCR on the 5' RACE reads. The data show 57,000 or so distinct CDR3 sequences, with approximately 7.2% seen just once and about 9.8% held by the top ten. These receptors all stem from a male donor in good health.

This clonotype has a single count. Because it lacks the conserved phenylalanine or tryptophan at the end, this CDR3 is likely a read error. The chain uses TRBV11-2 and TRBJ2-1; 11 bases are shared with TRBD2. CDR3 size: 18 residues. J gave up 5 bases and V 1 base, and 10 bases lay outside the gene matches. CDR1 is SGHAT, CDR2 FQNNGV, per germline. CDR3 sequence: CASSLGNSGGARDNEQFL. The CDR3 DNA follows: TGTGCCAGCAGCTTAGGTAATAGCGGGGGGGCAAGGGACAATGAGCAGTTCTTA.

To note about this clonotype: One junction end disagrees with the germline gene, perhaps due to a read error. This CDR3 is CSVREPGLAGAGSTDTQYF. Here the CDR3 DNA reads TGCAGTGTTAGAGAGCCTGGACTAGCGGGAGCGGGAAGCACAGATACGCAGTATTTT. The chain has TRBV20-1 and TRBJ2-3, with 13 nucleotides matching TRBD2. The CDR3 covers 19 residues. Germline CDR1 reads DFQATT; CDR2 reads SNEGSKA (reference sequence).

In its sample, this clonotype was seen a few times. This sequence joins TRBV6-1 and TRBJ2-5; D gene uncertain. CDR3 size: 13 residues. Germline-derived CDR1 and CDR2 are MNHNS and SASEGT. The ends were cut back, 1 base at V and 3 bases at J, with 6 bases in the middle. Written as DNA, the CDR3 is TGTGCCAGCAGTGAAGTCGCTAAAGAGACCCAGTACTTC. This sequence encodes CASSEVAKETQYF.

Only a few counts were recorded for this clonotype. The V and J genes are TRBV19 and TRBJ2-3; TRBD2 aligns across 7 bases. V was clipped by 2 bases and J by 3 bases; unmatched bases: 5. Germline CDR1 is LNHDA and CDR2 is SQIVND (reference sequence). This CDR3 contains 15 residues. The CDR3: CASSIIGGRTDTQYF. The CDR3 DNA follows: TGTGCCAGTAGTATAATCGGCGGGAGAACAGATACGCAGTATTTT. The variable domain in full, completed from reference TRBV19 and TRBJ2-3, reads DGGITQSPKYLFRKEGQNVTLSCEQNLNHDAMYWYRQDPGQGLRLIYYSQIVNDFQKGDIAEGYSVSREKKESFPLTVTSAQKNPTAFYLCASSIIGGRTDTQYFGPGTRLTVL.

This clonotype has at least ten counts. This sequence joins TRBV12-3 or TRBV12-4 and TRBJ2-7, with D perhaps being TRBD1 or TRBD2 (5 bases each). The CDR3 consists of 16 residues. Between the trimmed V and J ends, which lost 2 bases and 6 bases, there was a span of 20 bases. The CDR3 DNA is TGTGCCAGCAGTTTAAGGTGGGACGGGGCCACCCGCGAGCAGTACTTC. Translation: CASSLRWDGATREQYF.

This clonotype was seen only a few times. This chain joins TRBV4-1 and TRBJ2-7, with D perhaps TRBD1 (6 bases). Trimming cost V 1 base and J 0 bases, with 10 bases left between them. The CDR3 is 15 residues long. CDR1 and CDR2 (germline): MGHRA, YSYEKL. CDR3 protein: CASSQADRSSYEQYF. The CDR3 bases are TGCGCCAGCAGCCAAGCAGACAGGAGCTCCTACGAGCAGTACTTC.

This clonotype was picked up a small number of times. The chain uses TRBV5-5 and TRBJ1-1; weak D call: TRBD1 (5 bases). The CDR3 has 12 amino acids. Deletions cut 7 bases from V and 1 base from J, with 8 bases between. The germline V gene has CDR1 SGHKS and CDR2 YYEKEE (reference sequence). This CDR3 is CASYGGNTEAFF. CDR3 coding DNA: TGTGCCAGCTATGGGGGGAACACTGAAGCTTTCTTT.

Points on this clonotype: One base away lies a much larger clone, so this may be a sequencing read error. This chain uses TRBV5-8 with TRBJ2-1; D may be TRBD1 (5 bases). CDR1 is SGHTS and CDR2 is YDEGEE in the germline V gene. The CDR3 loop spans 14 amino acids. V was pared by 4 bases and J by 12 bases, with 20 bases between. DNA for the CDR3: TGTGCCAGCAGCCTGACATCGACAGAGTATGTGCAGTTCTTC. Protein sequence: CASSLTSTEYVQFF.

This clonotype was seen repeatedly, ten times or more. The chain combines TRBV5-1 with TRBJ2-6; 10 bases agree with TRBD1. Trimming cost V 0 bases and J 0 bases; bases outside gene matches: 6. Per the germline V gene, CDR1 is SGHRS and CDR2 is YFSETQ. This CDR3 has 19 amino acids. The CDR3 DNA is TGCGCCAGCAGCTTGGATCTGGGACAGGGGTTCTCTGGGGCCAACGTCCTGACTTTC. This codes for CASSLDLGQGFSGANVLTF.

This clonotype was seen repeatedly, ten times or more. The chain combines TRBV29-1 with TRBJ2-2, with 9 bases lining up with TRBD2. Losses at the gene ends were 3 bases for V and 3 bases for J; bases not matched to a gene: 5. Germline lookup yields CDR1 SQVTM and CDR2 ANQGSEA. The CDR3 runs 15 residues. CDR3 loop: CSVEQTSGHTGELFF. CDR3 bases: TGCAGCGTTGAGCAGACTAGCGGCCACACCGGGGAGCTGTTTTTT.

The chain links TRBV5-1 to TRBJ2-3, with D unresolved. Trimming shortened V by 4 bases and J by 5 bases, and 17 bases separated the two germline ends. The CDR3 is 15 amino acids. The germline gives CDR1 SGHRS, CDR2 YFSETQ. The CDR3 DNA sequence: TGCGCCAGCAGCCCTGGAGTCCTCCTCATAGATACGCAGTATTTT. Amino acid sequence: CASSPGVLLIDTQYF.

This clonotype was found many times. DNA for the CDR3: TGTGCCAGCGGAGCGGGGGTCCTCAATGAGCAGTTCTTC. Its translation: CASGAGVLNEQFF. The chain couples TRBV27 to TRBJ2-1, with TRBD2 matching 8 bases. The CDR3 has 13 amino acids. In germline, CDR1 is MNHEY, CDR2 SMNVEV (reference sequence). Germline trimming cut 8 bases from V and 6 bases from J; bases unmatched to any gene: 6.

The chain combines TRBV7-8 with TRBJ2-1; 10 nucleotides line up with TRBD2. This CDR3 is 18 amino acids long. The J segment lost 4 bases and the V segment lost 1 base, leaving 10 bases of the junction unmatched. Germline V gene lookup returns CDR1 SGHVS and CDR2 FQNEAQ. The CDR3 DNA is TGTGCCAGCAGCTTAGACCTAGCGGGAGCGAGCCTATACAATGAGCAGTTCTTC. Its translation: CASSLDLAGASLYNEQFF.

This clonotype was counted many times. V and J are TRBV25-1 and TRBJ2-7; TRBD1 matches 9 bases. This CDR3 has 16 amino acids. The germline gives CDR1 MGHDK, CDR2 SYGVNS. V lost 6 bases and J lost 3; bases outside the gene matches: 12. CDR3 in amino acids: CASSFAGTGRHYEQYF. DNA for the CDR3: TGTGCCAGCAGCTTTGCCGGGACAGGGCGACACTACGAGCAGTACTTC.

Many counts were recorded for this clonotype. The chain uses TRBV2 and TRBJ1-2; 7 positions agree with TRBD1. J lost 1 base, V lost 5 bases, and 4 bases had no gene match. The germline V gene encodes CDR1 SNHLY and CDR2 FYNNEI. The CDR3 totals 14 residues. DNA of the CDR3: TGTGCCAGCAGTAGACAGGGAAGTAACTATGGCTACACCTTC. It translates to CASSRQGSNYGYTF.

The sample holds many counts of this clonotype. The chain employs TRBV3-1 and TRBJ2-1; 12 bases are a match to TRBD2. This CDR3 region has 19 residues. Germline loops: CDR1 LGHDT, CDR2 YNNKEL (reference sequence). J lost 6 bases, V lost 2 bases, and 14 bases had no gene match. The CDR3 is CASSQYAPTTSGSLNEQFF. CDR3 DNA: TGTGCCAGCAGCCAATACGCACCGACGACTAGCGGGAGTCTCAATGAGCAGTTCTTC.

This clonotype was picked up many times. The CDR3 loop reads CASGDRVNEKLFF. DNA for the CDR3: TGCGCCAGCGGGGACAGGGTTAATGAAAAACTGTTTTTT. V gene TRBV10-2 combines with J gene TRBJ1-4, with TRBD1 identical over 9 bases. The CDR3 runs 13 residues. V lost 8 bases, J lost 4 bases, and 2 bases stayed unmatched. CDR1 WSHSY and CDR2 SAAADI come from the germline V gene.

A few counts support this clonotype. This rearrangement joins TRBV30 to TRBJ2-7, with 11 bases identical to TRBD2. Germline V gives CDR1 GTSNPN, CDR2 SVGIG (reference sequence). V lost 0 bases, J lost 5 bases, and 0 bases stayed unmatched. This CDR3 is built from 13 residues. CDR3 sequence: CAWSVLAGDEQYF. Written as DNA, the CDR3 is TGTGCCTGGAGTGTACTAGCGGGAGACGAGCAGTACTTC.

A few counts support this clonotype. The rearrangement links TRBV7-2 to TRBJ2-1, with a weak D call TRBD1 (6 bases). Germline CDR1 SGHTA, CDR2 FQGNSA. V lost 0 bases and J lost 10, with 16 bases in between. The CDR3 is 15 amino acids. CDR3 nucleotides: TGTGCCAGCAGCTTAGCGTCTGGACAGCCCTTAGAGCAGTTCTTC. Its protein is CASSLASGQPLEQFF.

This clonotype was seen more than once but under ten times. This chain joins TRBV3-1 and TRBJ2-7, with D possibly called TRBD1 or TRBD2 (6 bases each). The germline CDR1 and CDR2 sequences are LGHDT and YNNKEL (reference sequence). V lost 8 bases and J 2 bases, leaving 13 bases between the germline ends. The CDR3 extends over 13 amino acids. CDR3 sequence: CASGGGDAYEQYF. DNA of the CDR3: TGTGCCAGCGGGGGCGGGGACGCCTACGAGCAGTACTTC.